This entry concerns a single TCR beta chain. Sequencing used immunoSEQ multiplex PCR; TCRdb keeps in-frame clones, though not all of them. The table records over 1.4 million clones, roughly 96% of them present only once. This entry comes from a study of shared clonotypes between healthy human individuals. V was pared by 0 bases and J by 0 bases, with 7 bases between. The germline gives CDR1 SGHRS, CDR2 YFSETQ. There are 15 residues in the CDR3. This TCR derives from a man aged 25 to 40 in good health. The J gene is TRBJ2-1, the V gene TRBV5-1; D gene ambiguous. Material: naive CD4+ T cells sorted from blood. Subset in this sample: CD45RA+ positively selected. The CDR3 nucleotides read TGCGCCAGCAGCTTGGTCGGAGTCTCCTACAATGAGCAGTTCTTC. The encoded protein is CASSLVGVSYNEQFF.